The entry below gives a single TCR beta chain sequence along with its context. Caucasian adults residing in Nashville, Tennessee made up all the donors. The sample is drawn from a study of shared clonotypes between healthy human individuals. Study details: The people who gave samples were two women and three men aged 18 to 49.

Across several immunoSEQ plates, the genomic DNA of each subset was split evenly. Profiled with immunoSEQ multiplex PCR; TCRdb holds only in-frame clones, not every one. The sample lists about 380,000 clones, 90% to 97% occurring once. This CDR3 is 15 amino acids long. The V gene end was trimmed by 6 bases and the J gene end by 4 bases; junction bases not matched to a gene: 8. Germline V gene sequence: CDR1 MNHEY, CDR2 SVGAGI. This chain uses TRBV6-5 with TRBJ2-5; 10 positions match TRBD1. This sequence was found in a man aged 25 to 40 in good health. The sequencing sample was made of memory CD8+ T cells sorted from blood. Regarding subset: CD45RO+ cells pooled with CCR7-negative TemRA cells. Written as DNA, the CDR3 is TGTGCCAGCAGAAGTCGACAGGGGGCTGGAGAGACCCAGTACTTC. Protein: CASRSRQGAGETQYF.